Listed below are T cell receptor beta chains from one sample, sequenced in a study of response to subunit inactivated influenza vaccine. Each CDR3 protein is one row after TCRdb ran MiXCR on the RT-PCR reads. The sample includes fewer than 700,000 distinct CDR3 sequences, roughly 13% of them seen just once. Sequences were derived from PBMCs from blood, sampled 40 to 50 days after vaccination. The receptors stem from a man in his forties or fifties who received an inactivated influenza vaccine. Both conserved end residues are part of each CDR3. Each record gives: V gene, D gene, J gene, clone size, CDR3 DNA, CDR3 protein. D genes are given only for firm matches. Clone size is shown for a subset of rows, as once, few, many or a class of expanded clone.

TRBV6-1,-,TRBJ2-5,-,TGTGCCAGCAGTGACGGGGCATGGGAGACCCAGTACTTC,CASSDGAWETQYF
TRBV5-1,-,TRBJ2-1,few,TGCGCCAGCAGCTTGGTGGCGGGGGCCGGGATTGTCAATGAGCAGTTCTTC,CASSLVAGAGIVNEQFF
TRBV12-3/TRBV12-4,-,TRBJ2-5,-,TGTGCCAGCAGTCCCCCCTTAGGTTGGGAGACCCAGTACTTC,CASSPPLGWETQYF
TRBV20-1,-,TRBJ2-4,-,TGCAGTGCTAGAGATTGGTTGGGCATTCAGTACTTC,CSARDWLGIQYF
TRBV10-3,TRBD1,TRBJ1-5,-,TGTGCCATCAACGACAGGGCGGATCAGCCCCAGCATTTT,CAINDRADQPQHF
TRBV7-2,-,TRBJ2-3,-,TGTGCCAGCAGCTTAGGGGAGGCGCAGTATTTT,CASSLGEAQYF
TRBV19,TRBD1,TRBJ2-1,-,TGTGCCAGTAGTAGTGTATGGGACAGTGAGCAGTTCTTC,CASSSVWDSEQFF
TRBV28,TRBD1,TRBJ2-5,-,TGTGCCAGCAGTCAAGCTGGACAGGGTCGGGAGACCCAGTACTTC,CASSQAGQGRETQYF
TRBV12-3/TRBV12-4,TRBD1,TRBJ1-2,few,TGTGCCAGCAGCAAAGGGACAGTAGAGGGCTACACCTTC,CASSKGTVEGYTF
TRBV5-1,TRBD2,TRBJ2-5,-,TGCGCCAGCAGCTTGGCAGCCGCGGGAGTGGAGACCCAGTACTTC,CASSLAAAGVETQYF
TRBV28,-,TRBJ2-7,few,TGTGCCAGCAGCCTCCGGATCCGAATATACGAGCAGTACTTC,CASSLRIRIYEQYF
TRBV11-1,TRBD2,TRBJ2-1,many,TGTGCCAGCAGTTCGACAGAGTCCAGGTCAGAGACTAGCCCTCTCAATGAGCAGTTCTTC,CASSSTESRSETSPLNEQFF
TRBV5-1,TRBD1,TRBJ2-7,many,TGCGCCAGCAGCAAGGGACAGGGACAAGGCTACGAGCAGTACTTC,CASSKGQGQGYEQYF
TRBV4-2,TRBD1,TRBJ2-7,-,TGTGCCAGCAGCCAAACCGACAGGGGGTCGTACGAGCAGTACTTC,CASSQTDRGSYEQYF
TRBV28,TRBD1,TRBJ2-1,-,TGTGCCAGCAGTTTGACAGGGGGGGCCAATGAGCAGTTCTTC,CASSLTGGANEQFF
TRBV29-1,TRBD1,TRBJ1-5,few,TGCAGCGTGGGACAGGTCAATCAGCCCCAGCATTTT,CSVGQVNQPQHF
TRBV5-1,TRBD1,TRBJ1-2,-,TGCGCCAGCAGCATCGGGACAGGGAAGTATTCGGGCTACACCTTC,CASSIGTGKYSGYTF
TRBV4-2,-,TRBJ1-5,few,TGTGCCAGCAGCCAAGTGAGGACAGATAATCAGCCCCAGCATTTT,CASSQVRTDNQPQHF
TRBV5-1,TRBD1,TRBJ2-3,few,TGCGCCAGCAGCTTGCAAGGGACAGGCCCCGATACGCAGTATTTT,CASSLQGTGPDTQYF
TRBV3-1,TRBD1,TRBJ2-5,-,TGTGCCAGCAGCCAAAACAGGGGCAAGACCCAGTACTTC,CASSQNRGKTQYF
TRBV5-1,TRBD1,TRBJ2-1,-,TGCGCCAGCAGCTTGATGACAGGGGGCAATGAGCAGTTCTTC,CASSLMTGGNEQFF
TRBV9,TRBD1,TRBJ2-5,few,TGTGCCAGCAGCGTAGCTGGGGGACAGGGCCAAGAGACCCAGTACTTC,CASSVAGGQGQETQYF
TRBV24-1,-,TRBJ1-5,many,TGTGCCACCAGTGGGTCGGATTATCAGCCCCAGCATTTT,CATSGSDYQPQHF
TRBV18,-,TRBJ2-5,many,TGTGCCAGCTCCCAAAGGGGACGGAACCAAGAGACCCAGTACTTC,CASSQRGRNQETQYF
TRBV5-6,-,TRBJ2-2,few,TGTGCCAGCAGCTTGGAAGGGGTCACCGGGGAGCTGTTTTTT,CASSLEGVTGELFF
TRBV12-3/TRBV12-4,-,TRBJ1-5,-,TGTGCCAGCAGTTTGAACAGAATCAATCAGCCCCAGCATTTT,CASSLNRINQPQHF
TRBV28,TRBD2,TRBJ2-3,many,TGTGCCAGCATACTAGCGGGAGGGCATACGCAGTATTTT,CASILAGGHTQYF
TRBV6-2/TRBV6-3,TRBD1,TRBJ2-3,-,TGTGCCAGCAGTCTAGGGGGGACAGGGAGAAATACGCAGTATTTT,CASSLGGTGRNTQYF
TRBV7-9,TRBD2,TRBJ2-1,few,TGTGCCAGCACCTCCCGGGGGGGGGCCCACGAGCAGTTCTTC,CASTSRGGAHEQFF
TRBV7-9,TRBD1,TRBJ2-5,-,TGTGCCAGCAGCCCACAGGGGGAGCAGACCCAGTACTTC,CASSPQGEQTQYF
TRBV12-3/TRBV12-4,TRBD2,TRBJ2-1,-,TGTGCCAGCAGTTTAGCCAGCGGGAGGAACAATGAGCAGTTCTTC,CASSLASGRNNEQFF
TRBV20-1,TRBD1,TRBJ2-7,few,TGCAGTGCTAGAGTTTCCGGGACAGGCGGCGAGCAGTACTTC,CSARVSGTGGEQYF
TRBV6-1,TRBD2,TRBJ2-3,few,TGTGCCAGCAGAAAGGGACTAGCGGGGTTTGGCACAGATACGCAGTATTTT,CASRKGLAGFGTDTQYF
TRBV18,-,TRBJ2-7,-,TGTGCCAGCTCACCACCTACGAGCTCCTACGAGCAGTACTTC,CASSPPTSSYEQYF
TRBV5-6,-,TRBJ2-7,few,TGTGCCAGCAGCTCGGGCCAGGTCGCCGAGCAGTACTTC,CASSSGQVAEQYF